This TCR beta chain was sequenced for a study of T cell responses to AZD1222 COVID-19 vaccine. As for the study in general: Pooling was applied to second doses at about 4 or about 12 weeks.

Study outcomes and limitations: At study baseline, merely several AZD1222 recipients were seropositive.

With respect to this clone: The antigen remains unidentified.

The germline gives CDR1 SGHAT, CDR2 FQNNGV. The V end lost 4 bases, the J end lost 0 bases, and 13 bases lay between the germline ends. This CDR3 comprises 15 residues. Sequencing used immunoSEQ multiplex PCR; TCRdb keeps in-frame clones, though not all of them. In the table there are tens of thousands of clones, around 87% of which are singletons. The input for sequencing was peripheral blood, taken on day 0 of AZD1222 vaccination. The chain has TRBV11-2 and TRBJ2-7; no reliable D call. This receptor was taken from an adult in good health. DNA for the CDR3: TGTGCCAGCAGCTCCAGGCAACCCCTCTCCTACGAGCAGTACTTC. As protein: CASSSRQPLSYEQYF.